The entry below describes one T cell receptor beta chain. CDR3 length: 17 amino acids. The germline gives CDR1 MGHRA, CDR2 YSYEKL. V gave up 2 bases and J gave up 0 bases; unmatched junction bases: 7. It was with 60 Vbeta and 13 Jbeta primers that the PCR ran. Here immunoSEQ multiplex PCR was the method, and the copy in TCRdb shows in-frame clones only, minus some. This sample has 100,000 to 150,000 clones; around 77% occur once, and the top ten carry around 1.8%. This sample is drawn from a study of cytomegalovirus exposure and HLA in healthy donors. The sample taken for sequencing was PBMCs. This sequence joins TRBV4-1 and TRBJ1-2, with 9 nucleotides matching TRBD1. This receptor was taken from a woman in her forties or fifties in good health and CMV-seronegative. Here the CDR3 DNA reads TGCGCCAGCAGCCAACAAACCGGGACAGGGACTAACTATGGCTACACCTTC. It translates to CASSQQTGTGTNYGYTF.